The 13 T cell receptor beta chains below were found in one sample sequenced in a study of blood T cell repertoires in COVID-19. Measured with immunoSEQ multiplex PCR; TCRdb has only the in-frame clones, and not every one. The sample lists over 35,000 clones; around nine tenths were seen once. Sequencing was done on a sample of peripheral blood. These receptor sequences come from a middle-aged man with COVID-19, enrolled during active disease.

This sequence joins TRBV2 and TRBJ2-3, with a possible D match to TRBD2 (6 bases). The CDR3 covers 13 residues. The germline CDR1 and CDR2 sequences are SNHLY and FYNNEI. Trimming left V 6 bases short and J 4 bases short, with 11 bases between. CDR3 region: CASRRLGSDTQYF. The CDR3 coding sequence is TGTGCCAGCAGACGACTAGGGTCAGATACGCAGTATTTT. The variable domain in full, with the rest retrieved from reference TRBV2 and TRBJ2-3, is EPEVTQTPSHQVTQMGQEVILRCVPISNHLYFYWYRQILGQKVEFLVSFYNNEISEKSEIFDDQFSVERPDGSNFTLKIRSTKLEDSAMYFCASRRLGSDTQYFGPGTRLTVL.

J is TRBJ2-3 and V is TRBV3-1 (or the pseudogene TRBV3-2), with D unresolved. Germline V lookup: CDR1 LGHDT, CDR2 YNNKEL (reference sequence). The V end lost 3 bases, the J end lost 2 bases, and 18 bases lay between the germline ends. CDR3 length: 17 residues. CDR3 in amino acids: CASSHGLLKSPTDTQYF. As DNA, the CDR3 is TGTGCCAGCAGCCATGGCCTCTTAAAGTCCCCCACAGATACGCAGTATTTT.

The chain couples TRBV4-1 to TRBJ1-2; a possible D gene is TRBD1 (6 bases). V was cut by 4 bases and J by 8 bases, with 17 bases left in between. The CDR3 spans 14 residues. CDR1 MGHRA and CDR2 YSYEKL come from the germline V gene. Here the CDR3 reads CASSPTGFTNGYTF. The CDR3 DNA reads TGCGCCAGCAGCCCGACAGGATTCACCAACGGCTACACCTTC.

The chain uses TRBV28 and TRBJ2-7, with TRBD1 matching over 9 bases. Germline V gene lookup returns CDR1 MDHEN and CDR2 SYDVKM. The trim removed 5 bases at V and 7 bases at J, leaving 6 bases unmatched. CDR3 length: 13 residues. CDR3 nucleotide sequence: TGTGCCAGCAGTAAGGGACAGGGTGGAGAGCAGTACTTC. It codes for CASSKGQGGEQYF.

The chain uses TRBV6-2 or TRBV6-3 and TRBJ2-1; D is undetermined. V lost 1 base to trimming and J lost 9 bases, with 10 bases between them. The V gene's germline CDR1 is MNHEY and CDR2 SVGEGT. The CDR3 sequence is 13 residues long. The DNA of the CDR3 is TGTGCCAGCAGTTACTTGGTCCGCGTTGAGCAGTTCTTC. Translated, it gives CASSYLVRVEQFF.

J is TRBJ1-1 and V is TRBV10-2; D is unclear. Germline loops: CDR1 WSHSY, CDR2 SAAADI. Trimming pared 7 bases from V and 1 base from J, leaving 7 bases between. The CDR3 is 12 residues long. CDR3 nucleotide sequence: TGCGCCAGCACTGAAGCGAACACTGAAGCTTTCTTT. It encodes CASTEANTEAFF.

The CDR3 region is CASSYPSGGSLRDQETQYF. The CDR3 DNA reads as TGTGCCAGCAGTTACCCATCAGGGGGATCCTTGCGGGACCAAGAGACCCAGTACTTC. The chain carries TRBV6-2 or TRBV6-3 and TRBJ2-5; the match to TRBD1 covers 7 bases. The trim removed 2 bases at V and 0 bases at J, leaving 15 bases unmatched. CDR3 length: 19 amino acids. Germline V lookup: CDR1 MNHEY, CDR2 SVGEGT.

The CDR3, as DNA: TGTGCCAGCAGTTACGAACAGGGTTATCAGCCCCAGCATTTT. Translated: CASSYEQGYQPQHF. The chain recombines TRBV6-5 with TRBJ1-5; maybe TRBD1 (6 bases). Germline values: CDR1 MNHEY, CDR2 SVGAGI. Trimming left V 2 bases short and J 5 bases short, with 10 bases between. The CDR3 runs to 14 residues.

CDR3 loop: CASSKAPAARSYEQYF. In nucleotides, the CDR3 is TGTGCCAGCAGCAAAGCCCCTGCGGCGCGGTCCTACGAGCAGTACTTC. The V gene is TRBV21-1, the J gene TRBJ2-7; TRBD2, as called in the table, went unchecked against the DNA. TRBV21-1 is given as a pseudogene. CDR3 length: 16 amino acids.

This clone is a singleton in its sample. This chain connects TRBV18 to TRBJ1-2; D may be TRBD1 (5 bases). Germline-derived CDR1 and CDR2 are KGHSH and LQKENI. This CDR3 comprises 16 residues. Trimming pared 2 bases from V and 0 bases from J, leaving 13 bases between. In nucleotides, the CDR3 is TGTGCCAGCTCACCATCCGTTGACAGAGCTAACTATGGCTACACCTTC. Amino acid sequence: CASSPSVDRANYGYTF.

This clone was seen a handful of times. This chain links TRBV27 with TRBJ2-7; 9 bases match TRBD1. V trimming: 3 bases; J trimming: 4 bases; junction bases outside the gene matches: 4. From germline, CDR1 is MNHEY and CDR2 SMNVEV (reference sequence). The CDR3 is made up of 14 amino acids. In DNA, the CDR3 is TGTGCCAGCAGTTTCACAGGGGGCGGTTACGAGCAGTACTTC. Translation gives CASSFTGGGYEQYF.

This chain joins TRBV11-3 and TRBJ2-5, with a possible D match to TRBD1 (5 bases). The CDR3 covers 15 residues. In germline, CDR1 is SGHNT, CDR2 YENEEA. V was pared by 3 bases and J by 1 base, with 12 bases between. CDR3 DNA sequence: TGTGCCAGCAGCTTGAACCAGGGCCCCCAAGAGACCCAGTACTTC. As protein: CASSLNQGPQETQYF. Using reference TRBV11-3 and TRBJ2-5 for the parts outside the CDR3, the full variable domain is EAGVVQSPRYKIIEKKQPVAFWCNPISGHNTLYWYLQNLGQGPELLIRYENEEAVDDSQLPKDRFSAERLKGVDSTLKIQPAELGDSAVYLCASSLNQGPQETQYFGPGTRLLVL.

This clone was seen once. This sample also contains other DNA sequences that code for the same CDR3. The gene calls are TRBV6-6 and TRBJ1-5; D is undetermined. Germline CDR1 is MNHNY and CDR2 is SVGAGI (reference sequence). Trimming took 0 bases from V and 4 from J, leaving 7 bases between them. The CDR3 covers 14 residues. The CDR3 sequence: CASSYSESNQPQHF. In DNA, the CDR3 is TGTGCCAGCAGTTACTCCGAGTCAAATCAGCCCCAGCATTTT.